These 4 T cell receptor beta chains share one sample of origin, sequenced in a study of blood T cell repertoires in COVID-19. Method: immunoSEQ multiplex PCR; TCRdb's copy keeps in-frame clones and lacks some. Among roughly 100,000 clones listed, 77% were seen once. The sample was peripheral blood. These receptor sequences come from a woman older than 75 with acute or convalescent COVID-19.

At least ten counts were recorded for this clone. The rearrangement uses TRBV27 and TRBJ1-5; the D is unclear. V was shortened by 0 bases and J by 5 bases, with 5 bases between the two germline ends. This CDR3 is built from 13 residues. Germline CDR1 is MNHEY and CDR2 is SMNVEV (reference sequence). CDR3 DNA sequence: TGTGCCAGCAGTTTATCCTCCTATCAGCCCCAGCATTTT. Protein product: CASSLSSYQPQHF.

The chain combines TRBV7-9 with TRBJ2-1, with no clear D. The CDR3 covers 15 residues. Germline V gene data show CDR1 as SEHNR and CDR2 as FQNEAQ (reference sequence). Deletions cut 5 bases from V and 1 base from J, with 12 bases between. The CDR3 DNA reads TGTGCCAGCAGCGGCGGTGAAAGGTCCTACAATGAGCAGTTCTTC. Amino acids: CASSGGERSYNEQFF. The whole variable domain, filled in from reference TRBV7-9 and TRBJ2-1, reads DTGVSQNPRHKITKRGQNVTFRCDPISEHNRLYWYRQTLGQGPEFLTYFQNEAQLEKSRLLSDRFSAERPKGSFSTLEIQRTEQGDSAMYLCASSGGERSYNEQFFGPGTRLTVL.

This clone was seen once. The chain employs TRBV3-1 (or the pseudogene TRBV3-2) and TRBJ1-2; D is possibly TRBD1 (6 bases). Trimming stripped 5 bases from V and 5 bases from J, with 6 bases between. In germline, CDR1 is LGHDT, CDR2 YNNKEL (reference sequence). The CDR3 extends over 11 amino acids. This chain's CDR3 is CASSTGYGYTF. For the CDR3, the DNA is TGTGCCAGCAGCACAGGGTATGGCTACACCTTC.

The V and J genes are TRBV27 and TRBJ1-4; 7 bases fit TRBD1. Trimming cost V 6 bases and J 0 bases; bases outside gene matches: 4. This CDR3 is 15 amino acids long. Germline V CDR1 and CDR2: MNHEY, SMNVEV (reference sequence). Here the CDR3 reads CASSAQGATNEKLFF. CDR3 nucleotides: TGTGCCAGCAGCGCGCAGGGGGCAACTAATGAAAAACTGTTTTTT.